This TCR beta chain appears in the sequencing data of a study of blood T cell repertoires in COVID-19. In the study overall: Samples came from the United States, Italy and Spain, spanning acute and convalescent COVID-19. PBMCs, B-cell-depleted T cells, or T cells were the source of the cDNA or gDNA that made up the material.

Details on this clone: Other DNA sequences in this specimen translate into the identical CDR3.

Original data processing: It was from reference gene primer amplification that nucleated cell counts were estimated. TCRdb keeps only in-frame clones here, not all; method: immunoSEQ multiplex PCR. Clonal size and the V and J genes are those of that table, whereas D and trimming came from the DNA. The table has over 150,000 clones, around 83% seen once. The Seattle patients joined while their infection was active and were tracked longitudinally afterward. The source is a woman aged 55-75 years with COVID-19, enrolled during active disease. Sequencing was carried out using peripheral blood.

CDR3 region: CASSLRNTEAFF. The DNA of the CDR3 is TGTGCCAGCAGTCTGAGGAACACTGAAGCTTTCTTT. V usage is TRBV12-3 or TRBV12-4 and J usage is TRBJ1-1; D uncertain. V lost 5 bases to trimming and J lost 1 base, with 5 bases between them. The CDR3 is made up of 12 amino acids.